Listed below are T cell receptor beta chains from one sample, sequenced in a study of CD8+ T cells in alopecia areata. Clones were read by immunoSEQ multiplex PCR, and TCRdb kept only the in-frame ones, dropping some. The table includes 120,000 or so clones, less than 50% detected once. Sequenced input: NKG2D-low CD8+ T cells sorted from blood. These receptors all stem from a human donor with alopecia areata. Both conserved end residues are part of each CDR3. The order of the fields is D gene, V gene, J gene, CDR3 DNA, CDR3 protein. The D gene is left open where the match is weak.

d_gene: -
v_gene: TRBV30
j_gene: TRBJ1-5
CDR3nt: TGTGCCTGGAGTATCTTACAGGGTTTTGGCAATCAGCCCCAGCATTTT
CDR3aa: CAWSILQGFGNQPQHF

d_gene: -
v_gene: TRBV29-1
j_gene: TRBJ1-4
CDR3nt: TGCAGCGCCCGCTCGGATGAAAAACTGTTTTTT
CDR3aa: CSARSDEKLFF

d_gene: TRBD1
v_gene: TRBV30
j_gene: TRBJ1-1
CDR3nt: TGTGCCTGGAGTTTCACCGGGACAGGGGAAACTTTCTTT
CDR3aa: CAWSFTGTGETFF

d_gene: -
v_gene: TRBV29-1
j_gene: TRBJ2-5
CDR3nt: TGCAGCGTTGAACTCGAAGGGCAAGAGACCCAGTACTTC
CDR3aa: CSVELEGQETQYF

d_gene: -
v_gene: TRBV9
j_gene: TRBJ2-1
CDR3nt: TGTGCCAGCAGCGCGTCAGGGCTAAATGAGCAGTTCTTC
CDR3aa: CASSASGLNEQFF